Listed here are 6 T cell receptor beta chains from one sample, sequenced in a study of T cells after yellow fever vaccination. TCRdb re-called the 5' RACE reads with MiXCR, one entry per CDR3 protein. Of nearly 45,000 distinct CDR3 sequences detected, 6% to 7% appear once; the ten largest clones hold roughly 15%. This material consisted of CD8+ T cells not binding an NS4B(214-222) dextramer, sorted from PBMCs, taken 45 days after the yellow fever booster vaccination. All receptors derive from a man aged 25 to 40 who received the YFV17D yellow fever vaccine.

This clonotype showed up many times. The CDR3 spells CASMGLSGEAFF. The DNA for the CDR3 is TGCGCCAGCATGGGGCTTTCGGGAGAAGCTTTCTTT. The chain couples TRBV10-1 to TRBJ1-1; tentatively, D is TRBD1 (5 bases). This CDR3 comprises 12 residues. CDR1 is WNHNN and CDR2 is SYGVQD in the germline V gene (reference sequence). Deletions cut 7 bases from V and 8 bases from J, with 14 bases between.

This clonotype was counted many times. The chain is built from TRBV10-2 and TRBJ2-7; no firm D call. CDR1 is WSHSY and CDR2 is SAAADI in the germline V gene. Deletions cut 6 bases from V and 2 bases from J, with 8 bases between. The CDR3 has 12 residues. Written as DNA, the CDR3 is TGCGCCAGCAGCGAGGTTACCTACGAGCAGTACTTC. As protein: CASSEVTYEQYF.

This clonotype was seen repeatedly, ten times or more. The chain carries TRBV2 and TRBJ2-2; D is ambiguous. V was shortened by 6 bases and J by 3 bases, with 2 bases between the two germline ends. Germline assignment: CDR1 SNHLY and CDR2 FYNNEI. CDR3 length: 11 amino acids. The CDR3 spells CASSDTGELFF. Written as DNA, the CDR3 is TGTGCCAGCAGCGACACCGGGGAGCTGTTTTTT.

Ten or more counts support this clonotype. This chain uses TRBV25-1 with TRBJ2-5, with D possibly TRBD1 on 6 matching bases. CDR1 and CDR2 (germline): MGHDK, SYGVNS. Trimming stripped 2 bases from V and 4 bases from J, with 11 bases between. CDR3 length equals 14 residues. CDR3 sequence (DNA): TGTGCCAGCAGTGAAGTGGGGGCGGGAGAGACCCAGTACTTC. As protein: CASSEVGAGETQYF.

In its sample, this clonotype was seen many times. This chain connects TRBV12-3 or TRBV12-4 to TRBJ2-7; D gene ambiguous. Between the trimmed V and J ends, which lost 6 bases and 0 bases, there was a span of 12 bases. The CDR3 has 14 amino acids. Here the CDR3 DNA reads TGTGCCAGCAGCCAGGACGTGTTCTCCTACGAGCAGTACTTC. It encodes CASSQDVFSYEQYF.

Ten or more counts support this clonotype. The CDR3 DNA is TGTGCCAGCAGCTTGGGGGTACGCTCACCCCTCCACTTT. It yields the protein CASSLGVRSPLHF. This chain joins TRBV5-5 and TRBJ1-6, with D unresolved. CDR3 size: 13 residues. The germline V and J ends were trimmed by 0 bases and 10 bases, with 8 bases remaining between them. Germline V gives CDR1 SGHKS, CDR2 YYEKEE (reference sequence).